The present TCR beta chain was sequenced within a study of human T cells and chemical hapten exposure. Study in general: TCR yields differed between samples (mainly from small differences in pooled library volume).

Findings and limits, study-wide: No shift was seen in TCRs above 1 in 1000 frequency with DPC sensitization.

V dropped 6 bases and J dropped 2 bases, with 13 bases sitting between them. The CDR3 length is 14 residues. Germline V CDR1 and CDR2: MNHNS, SASEGT. During construction of the library, unique molecular identifiers were attached to individual cDNA molecules for quantitative, reproducible TCR counting. Original handling: TCRs per sample had a median of about 100,000 and ranged from about 23,224 to 700,000. TCRdb reprocessed the reads with MiXCR, giving one entry per CDR3 protein. These V and J calls rely on TCRdb rather than the paper's analysis. The table lists about 120,000 distinct CDR3 sequences, about 7.7% of them singletons. On this clonotype itself: Its antigen is still unknown.

Total RNA extraction was carried out from unfractionated whole blood. The receptor was derived from a human donor in good health. Some clones in this sample may be carry-over from other donors' samples. The chain recombines TRBV6-1 with TRBJ2-5; D possibly corresponds to TRBD2 (6 bases). Sample: whole blood. The CDR3 here is CASSSLGLQETQYF. CDR3 DNA sequence: TGTGCCAGCAGCAGCCTGGGACTGCAAGAGACCCAGTACTTC.